What follows describes a single TCR beta chain. Its antigen is still unknown. These data originate in a study of CD8 T cells in Susac syndrome. The authors reverse transcribed 0.5 to 1 ug RNA with random hexamers. Amplification of TCR beta CDR3 spanned 54 Vbeta and 13 Jbeta via immunoSEQ multiplex PCR. Via MiXCR, TCRdb re-called the immunoSEQ multiplex PCR reads, giving one row per CDR3 protein. In the table there are 200,000 to 250,000 distinct CDR3 sequences, 95% of which are singletons. TCR beta sequencing was performed on blood CD8+ and CD4+ T cells. Negative isolation yielded the CD8+ and CD4+ T cells, while FACS enriched the TEMRA cells. Study-level points and caveats: By the study's own acknowledgment, its TCR sequencing and HLA analysis included relatively few individuals.

The CDR3 consists of 14 residues. Trimming stripped 7 bases from V and 1 base from J, with 13 bases between. The germline V gene has CDR1 MNHNY and CDR2 SVGAGI (reference sequence). The TCR was taken from a human donor with multiple sclerosis. The sequenced material came from CD4+ T cells from PBMCs. V gene TRBV6-6 combines with J gene TRBJ1-2; D unresolved. The CDR3 sequence: CASTASQINYGYTF. The CDR3 DNA is TGTGCCAGCACCGCCAGCCAGATTAACTATGGCTACACCTTC.